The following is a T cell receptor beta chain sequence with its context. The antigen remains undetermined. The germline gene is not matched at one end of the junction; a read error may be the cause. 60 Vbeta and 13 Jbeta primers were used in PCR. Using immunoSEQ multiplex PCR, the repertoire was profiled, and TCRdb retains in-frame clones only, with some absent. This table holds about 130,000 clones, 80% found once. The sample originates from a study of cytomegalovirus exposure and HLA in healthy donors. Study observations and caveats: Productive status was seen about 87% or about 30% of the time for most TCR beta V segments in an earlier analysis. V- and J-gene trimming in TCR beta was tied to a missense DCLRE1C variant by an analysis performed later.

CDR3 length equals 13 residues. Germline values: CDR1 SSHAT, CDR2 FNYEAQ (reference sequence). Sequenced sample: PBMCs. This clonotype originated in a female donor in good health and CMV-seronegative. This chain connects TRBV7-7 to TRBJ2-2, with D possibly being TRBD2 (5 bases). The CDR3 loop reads CASSLGGGGELFF. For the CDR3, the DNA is TGTGCTAGCAGCTTAGGAGGAGGCGGGGAGCTGTTTTTT.